These 2 T cell receptor beta chains share one sample of origin, sequenced in a study of blood T cell repertoires in COVID-19. Clones were read by immunoSEQ multiplex PCR, and TCRdb kept only the in-frame ones, dropping some. The sample includes 300,000 to 400,000 clones, around nine tenths of them seen just once. Sequences were obtained from peripheral blood. These TCRs come from a human donor in a cohort sampled during active COVID-19.

CDR3 DNA: TGTGCCACTACCGGACAGTTCGTCGGAAACACCATATATTTT. Protein product: CATTGQFVGNTIYF. The V and J genes are TRBV10-3 and TRBJ1-3; D perhaps matches TRBD1 (6 bases). There are 14 residues in the CDR3. The V gene lost 10 bases and the J gene lost 4 bases, with 17 bases spanning the gap. In germline, CDR1 is ENHRY, CDR2 SYGVKD.

V and J are TRBV5-5 and TRBJ2-1, with D possibly being TRBD2 (6 bases). Germline V gene lookup returns CDR1 SGHKS and CDR2 YYEKEE (reference sequence). There are 16 residues in the CDR3. Trimming took 2 bases from V and 6 from J, leaving 18 bases between them. CDR3 sequence: CASSLTGTRASNEQFF. The CDR3 DNA follows: TGTGCCAGCAGCTTAACCGGGACTCGGGCGAGCAATGAGCAGTTCTTC.